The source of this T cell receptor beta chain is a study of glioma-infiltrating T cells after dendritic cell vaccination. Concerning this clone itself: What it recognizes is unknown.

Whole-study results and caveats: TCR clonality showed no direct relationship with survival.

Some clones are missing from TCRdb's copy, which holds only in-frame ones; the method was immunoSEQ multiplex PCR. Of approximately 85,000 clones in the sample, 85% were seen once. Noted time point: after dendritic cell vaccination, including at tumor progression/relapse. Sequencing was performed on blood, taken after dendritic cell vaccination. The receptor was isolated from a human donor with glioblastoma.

The CDR3 region has the DNA TGTGCCAGCAGTCCCCTGAACGGGGTTAGAGCTGAAGCTTTCTTT. This sequence encodes CASSPLNGVRAEAFF. This rearrangement joins TRBV6-1 to TRBJ1-1, with unresolved D. Trimming pared 5 bases from V and 6 bases from J, leaving 19 bases between. The germline CDR1 and CDR2 sequences are MNHNS and SASEGT. There are 15 residues in the CDR3.